The rows below give T cell receptor beta chains drawn from one sample of a study of shared clonotypes between healthy human individuals. The method was immunoSEQ multiplex PCR; TCRdb's version includes in-frame clones alone and lacks a portion of them. The sample has around 2,000,000 clones; about 95% are singletons. Sample: naive CD8+ T cells sorted from blood. These receptors originate from a man aged 18 to 29 in good health. CDR3s include the opening cysteine and the closing phenylalanine or tryptophan. The D gene is left open where the match is weak. The size of a clone is reported for some rows only, either as once, few or many, or as a class for expanded clones.

>NA|TRBJ2-7|TRBV4-1|NA
CASSQGRGKQYF
TGCGCCAGCAGCCAAGGAAGGGGCAAGCAGTACTTC
>NA|TRBJ2-1|TRBV2|NA
CASSQGRSSYNEQFF
TGTGCCAGCAGTCAGGGTCGTAGCTCCTACAATGAGCAGTTCTTC
>NA|TRBJ2-2|TRBV15|TRBD2
CATSRGPLLAGTGELFF
TGTGCCACCAGCAGAGGGCCCCTACTAGCGGGCACCGGGGAGCTGTTTTTT
>NA|TRBJ1-1|TRBV10-2|TRBD1
CASSEDRGHNTEAFF
TGCGCCAGCAGTGAGGACAGGGGGCATAACACTGAAGCTTTCTTT
>NA|TRBJ1-2|TRBV19|NA
CASSSWGYYGYTF
TGTGCCAGTAGTAGCTGGGGATACTATGGCTACACCTTC
>NA|TRBJ2-3|TRBV9|TRBD2
CASSVERGAGGDTQYF
TGTGCCAGCAGCGTAGAGCGGGGGGCGGGTGGAGATACGCAGTATTTT
>NA|TRBJ1-1|TRBV2|NA
CASRTWANTEAFF
TGTGCCAGCAGGACGTGGGCAAACACTGAAGCTTTCTTT
>NA|TRBJ2-5|TRBV7-9|NA
CASSLVRGGETQYF
TGTGCCAGCAGCTTAGTACGAGGTGGAGAGACCCAGTACTTC
>NA|TRBJ2-7|TRBV5-1|NA
CASSLEGRSYEQYF
TGCGCCAGCAGCTTGGAGGGCCGATCCTACGAGCAGTACTTC
>NA|TRBJ2-1|TRBV5-1|NA
CASSHAAGSYNEQFF
TGCGCCAGCAGCCACGCCGCGGGCTCCTACAATGAGCAGTTCTTC
>NA|TRBJ2-7|TRBV7-3|TRBD2
CASSLLAGGPEQYF
TGTGCCAGCAGCTTATTAGCGGGGGGGCCCGAGCAGTACTTC
>NA|TRBJ1-2|TRBV6-1|NA
CASSEAEDSWRDNYGYTF
TGTGCCAGCAGTGAAGCGGAGGACAGCTGGAGGGATAACTATGGCTACACCTTC
>NA|TRBJ2-3|TRBV7-9|NA
CASRPDGGDTQYF
TGTGCCAGCAGGCCGGATGGGGGAGATACGCAGTATTTT
>NA|TRBJ1-1|TRBV4-1|TRBD1
CASSQGTGGSEAFF
TGCGCCAGCAGCCAAGGGACAGGGGGCTCTGAAGCTTTCTTT
>NA|TRBJ2-7|TRBV29-1|NA
CSVEERRRGLSYEQYF
TGCAGCGTTGAAGAAAGGCGCAGGGGCCTTTCCTACGAGCAGTACTTC
>NA|TRBJ2-7|TRBV6-5|NA
CASTSRINMGYEQYF
TGTGCCAGCACATCTAGGATTAATATGGGGTACGAGCAGTACTTC
>NA|TRBJ1-5|TRBV4-1|NA
CASSQATLGQPQHF
TGCGCCAGCAGCCAAGCGACCCTAGGTCAGCCCCAGCATTTT
>NA|TRBJ2-3|TRBV7-2|NA
CASSFLESTDTQYF
TGTGCCAGCAGCTTCCTGGAATCGACAGATACGCAGTATTTT
>NA|TRBJ2-7|TRBV7-2|NA
CASSVRGEQYF
TGTGCCAGCAGCGTCCGAGGGGAGCAGTACTTC
>NA|TRBJ2-1|TRBV27|TRBD2
CASSFTSGGAHEQFF
TGTGCCAGCAGTTTCACTAGCGGGGGGGCCCATGAGCAGTTCTTC
>NA|TRBJ2-5|TRBV27|NA
CASSLTVAAQETQYF
TGTGCCAGCAGTCTCACAGTCGCTGCTCAAGAGACCCAGTACTTC
>NA|TRBJ2-7|TRBV4-1|NA
CASSQEEASEYEQYF
TGCGCCAGCAGCCAAGAGGAGGCTAGCGAGTACGAGCAGTACTTC
>NA|TRBJ2-3|TRBV27|NA
CASTSVADTQYF
NA
>NA|TRBJ1-2|TRBV10-3|NA
CAISEDGAGAYGYTF
TGTGCCATCAGTGAGGATGGGGCCGGAGCATATGGCTACACCTTC
>NA|TRBJ2-7|TRBV6-5|NA
CASSDRSYEQYF
TGTGCCAGCAGTGACAGGTCCTACGAGCAGTACTTC
>NA|TRBJ1-3|TRBV5-6|NA
CASSLEGTGNTIYF
TGTGCCAGCAGCTTGGAGGGAACTGGAAACACCATATATTTT
>NA|TRBJ2-7|TRBV4-1|TRBD1
CASSQVFQGANEQYF
TGCGCCAGCAGCCAAGTTTTCCAGGGGGCCAACGAGCAGTACTTC
>NA|TRBJ2-3|TRBV5-6|NA
CASSPDVLAYTDTQYF
TGTGCCAGCAGCCCCGACGTGCTAGCGTACACAGATACGCAGTATTTT
>NA|TRBJ2-7|TRBV9|TRBD2
CASSVDAGVYEQYF
TGTGCCAGCAGCGTAGATGCGGGAGTCTACGAGCAGTACTTC
>NA|TRBJ2-3|TRBV4-1|TRBD2
CASSQKLAYTSTDTQYF
TGCGCCAGCAGCCAAAAACTAGCGTACACTAGCACAGATACGCAGTATTTT
>NA|TRBJ1-4|TRBV21-1|NA
CASSKLWDRDSNEKLFF
TGTGCCAGCAGCAAACTGTGGGACAGGGACTCTAATGAAAAACTGTTTTTT
>once|TRBJ2-7|TRBV5-5|TRBD2
CASSFGTSVYEQYF
TGTGCCAGCAGCTTCGGGACTAGCGTATACGAGCAGTACTTC
>NA|TRBJ2-7|TRBV23-1|NA
CASSQFPQGAYEQYF
TGCGCCAGCAGTCAATTCCCACAGGGAGCCTACGAGCAGTACTTC
>NA|TRBJ2-7|TRBV4-3|TRBD2
CASSQAGGPSEQYF
TGCGCCAGCAGCCAAGCGGGAGGGCCGTCCGAGCAGTACTTC
>NA|TRBJ2-7|TRBV19|NA
CASTPTLGFYEQYF
TGTGCCAGTACCCCTACTCTGGGCTTCTACGAGCAGTACTTC
>NA|TRBJ2-7|TRBV25-1|TRBD1
CASSEIAGQGIYEQYF
TGTGCCAGCAGTGAAATTGCAGGACAGGGGATATACGAGCAGTACTTC
>NA|TRBJ2-1|TRBV4-1|TRBD2
CASSQEGLSGTYNEQFF
TGCGCCAGCAGCCAAGAAGGTCTAAGCGGGACTTACAATGAGCAGTTCTTC
>NA|TRBJ2-7|TRBV7-2|NA
CASSLVETYEQYF
TGTGCCAGCAGCTTAGTAGAGACCTACGAGCAGTACTTC
>NA|TRBJ2-5|TRBV2|NA
CASSQGKAQYF
TGTGCCAGCAGTCAGGGGAAGGCCCAGTACTTC
>NA|TRBJ1-1|TRBV9|NA
CASSEVIMNTEAFF
TGTGCCAGCAGCGAAGTAATCATGAACACTGAAGCTTTCTTT
>NA|TRBJ1-1|TRBV6-5|NA
CASSYDQGGTEAFF
TGTGCCAGCAGTTACGATCAGGGTGGTACTGAAGCTTTCTTT
>NA|TRBJ1-5|TRBV5-6|NA
CASSLEGFQPQHF
TGTGCCAGCAGCTTGGAGGGGTTTCAGCCCCAGCATTTT
>NA|TRBJ2-2|TRBV7-9|NA
CASSPSTGELFF
TGTGCCAGCAGCCCCAGTACCGGGGAGCTGTTTTTT
>NA|TRBJ2-7|TRBV28|NA
CASSLRDSTYEQYF
TGTGCCAGCAGTCTTCGGGACTCGACCTACGAGCAGTACTTC
>NA|TRBJ2-6|TRBV7-9|TRBD1
CASSLNGQGNVLTF
TGTGCCAGCAGCTTAAATGGACAGGGCAACGTCCTGACTTTC
>NA|TRBJ2-3|TRBV7-8|NA
CASSLGQNTQYF
TGTGCCAGCAGCTTAGGACAGAATACGCAGTATTTT
>NA|TRBJ2-3|TRBV14|TRBD2
CASSQVMAGGHDTQYF
TGTGCCAGCAGCCAAGTTATGGCGGGGGGGCACGATACGCAGTATTTT
>NA|TRBJ2-7|TRBV7-9|TRBD2
CASSDTLLAGGTYEQYF
TGTGCCAGCAGCGACACCCTACTAGCGGGAGGTACCTACGAGCAGTACTTC
>NA|TRBJ1-1|TRBV19|TRBD1
CASSMTGDTEAFF
TGTGCCAGTAGTATGACAGGGGACACTGAAGCTTTCTTT
>NA|TRBJ2-1|TRBV2|NA
CATLEQFF
TGTGCCACCCTGGAGCAGTTCTTC